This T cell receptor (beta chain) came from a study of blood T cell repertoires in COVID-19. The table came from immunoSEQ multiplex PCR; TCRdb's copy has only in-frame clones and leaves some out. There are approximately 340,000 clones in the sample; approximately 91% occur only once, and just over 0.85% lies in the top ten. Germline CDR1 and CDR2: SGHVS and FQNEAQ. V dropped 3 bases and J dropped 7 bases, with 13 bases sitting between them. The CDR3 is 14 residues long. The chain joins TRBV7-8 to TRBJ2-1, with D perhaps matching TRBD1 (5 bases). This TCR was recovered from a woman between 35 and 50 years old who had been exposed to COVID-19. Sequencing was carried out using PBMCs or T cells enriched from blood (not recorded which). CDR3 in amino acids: CASSLIQGKNEQFF. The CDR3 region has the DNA TGTGCCAGCAGCTTGATCCAGGGAAAAAATGAGCAGTTCTTC.